The sequence of this TCR beta chain was determined in a study of persistence of HIV-infected CD4 T cells. Trimming took 4 bases from V and 8 from J, leaving 10 bases between them. The CDR3 has 13 amino acids. Germline V CDR1 and CDR2: KGHDR, SFDVKD. This clone was seen a few times. Its antigen is currently unknown. This was the immunoSEQ version 4 assay in survey mode. The repertoire was sequenced with immunoSEQ multiplex PCR; TCRdb's copy has only in-frame clones and lacks some. This sample carries about 33,000 clones, about 81% of them seen once, and the ten largest clones take 0.97%. Cells were stimulated with overlapping HIV-1 Gag 15-mer peptides. CD40L-negative CD69-negative CD45RO-high memory CD4+ T cells were sorted as populations depleted of antigen-responding cells.

This clonotype was sampled from an adult with HIV. The donor label of this sample is uncertain. The chain combines TRBV24-1 with TRBJ1-4; no clear D gene. Material: cultured CD4+ T cells from PBMCs, obtained from a patient who received antiretroviral therapy. CDR3 sequence reads: CATSDPISEKLFF. The CDR3 DNA reads as TGTGCCACCAGTGACCCAATCTCCGAAAAACTGTTTTTT.